This T cell receptor (beta chain) was recovered during a study of multiple sclerosis patients with progressive multifocal leukoencephalopathy. A remark on this clone: Its antigen is as yet unknown.

The method was immunoSEQ multiplex PCR; TCRdb's version includes in-frame clones alone and lacks a portion of them. Among roughly 30,000 clones listed, approximately 89% were seen once. Trimming took off 5 bases at V and 1 base at J, with 11 bases between the two ends. The CDR3 spans 15 residues. Germline V lookup: CDR1 SEHNR, CDR2 FQNEAQ (reference sequence). Specified time point: before natalizumab initiation. Every listed patient previously received interferon beta; all PML patients were women. T0 blood was collected before the first natalizumab infusion. General study findings and limits: Before and during natalizumab, the clones expanded at PML already existed.

The V and J genes are TRBV7-9 and TRBJ2-2; D is perhaps TRBD2 (5 bases). What was sequenced was PBMCs. The sequence was obtained from a human donor with multiple sclerosis. The CDR3: CASSRGSGNTGELFF. In nucleotides, the CDR3 is TGTGCCAGCAGCCGAGGGAGCGGGAACACCGGGGAGCTGTTTTTT.